This entry describes one T cell receptor beta chain. These data are taken from a study of blood T cell repertoires in COVID-19. In the study overall: COVID-19 samples collected from the United States, Italy and Spain covered acute and convalescent phases.

CDR3 length: 15 residues. Germline trimming cut 6 bases from V and 5 bases from J; bases unmatched to any gene: 7. CDR1 and CDR2 from the germline V gene are KGHSH and LQKENI. Assay used: immunoSEQ multiplex PCR; TCRdb lists only in-frame clones, some missing. The table includes about 180,000 clones, approximately 85% detected once. This chain joins TRBV18 and TRBJ2-5; 12 bases match TRBD1. The sequenced sample consisted of PBMCs or T cells enriched from blood (not recorded which). This receptor was taken from a man aged 40-49 years who had recovered from COVID-19. DNA of the CDR3: TGTGCCAGCTCTCGAGGGACAGGGGGCGTGGAGACCCAGTACTTC. Residues: CASSRGTGGVETQYF.